These 30 T cell receptor beta chains share one sample of origin, sequenced in a study of shared clonotypes between healthy human individuals. Data came from immunoSEQ multiplex PCR; TCRdb stores just in-frame clones and leaves some out. The data show approximately 500,000 clones, with about 72% seen just once and 12% held by the top ten. Sequenced sample: PBMCs. These TCRs come from a woman between 40 and 50 years old in good health. Some clones in this sample may be carry-over from other donors' samples.

The V call is TRBV25-1, the J call TRBJ2-7, with D possibly TRBD2 on 5 matching bases. CDR1 MGHDK and CDR2 SYGVNS come from the germline V gene. Trimming removed 5 bases from V and 2 bases from J, with 7 bases in between. The CDR3 has 12 residues. Written as DNA, the CDR3 is TGTGCCAGCAGTAGAGGGACCTACGAGCAGTACTTC. This encodes CASSRGTYEQYF.

V and J are TRBV28 and TRBJ1-2; perhaps TRBD1 as D (6 bases). The CDR3 length is 14 residues. V lost 3 bases, J lost 4 bases, and 12 bases lay in between. From germline, CDR1 is MDHEN and CDR2 SYDVKM. CDR3 sequence: CASSFAGGGYGYTF. CDR3 DNA sequence: TGTGCCAGCAGTTTTGCTGGAGGGGGCTATGGCTACACCTTC.

This clone was picked up a small number of times. The rearrangement uses TRBV6-6 and TRBJ1-1; possible D gene TRBD1, 5 bases. V lost 2 bases and J 4 bases, leaving 8 bases between the germline ends. Per germline, CDR1 MNHNY and CDR2 SVGAGI (reference sequence). There are 13 residues in the CDR3. In DNA form, the CDR3 reads TGTGCCAGCAGTTACGTGGGGGGCACTGAAGCTTTCTTT. Protein sequence: CASSYVGGTEAFF.

V and J are TRBV11-3 and TRBJ2-1; D might be TRBD2 (5 bases). The CDR3 is made up of 14 amino acids. The V gene lost 6 bases and the J gene lost 3 bases, with 12 bases spanning the gap. CDR1 is SGHNT and CDR2 is YENEEA in the germline V gene. Here the CDR3 reads CASSGRPDYNEQFF. CDR3 DNA sequence: TGTGCCAGCAGTGGGAGACCTGACTACAATGAGCAGTTCTTC.

The chain is built from TRBV7-9 and TRBJ1-1; D is undetermined. Trimming pared 1 base from V and 9 bases from J, leaving 6 bases between. This CDR3 contains 11 residues. Germline V gene sequence: CDR1 SEHNR, CDR2 FQNEAQ (reference sequence). CDR3 bases: TGTGCCAGCAGCTTAGGAGGACAAGCTTTCTTT. This encodes CASSLGGQAFF.

The J gene is TRBJ2-3, the V gene TRBV7-8, with 7 bases fitting TRBD1. This CDR3 contains 13 residues. Trimming took 1 base from V and 10 from J; bases not matched to a gene: 5. Per germline, CDR1 SGHVS and CDR2 FQNEAQ. The CDR3 nucleotides are TGTGCCAGCAGCTTAGAGAGGGGGCGAGCGCAGTATTTT. Its protein is CASSLERGRAQYF.

A remark on this clone: At one boundary the junction diverges from the germline segment, which might be a read error. The chain couples TRBV10-3 to TRBJ2-7; D is uncertain. The CDR3 loop spans 11 amino acids. The V gene's germline CDR1 is ENHRY and CDR2 SYGVKD. The CDR3 is CAISESGRPNF. The CDR3 DNA is TGTGCCATCAGTGAGTCGGGCAGGCCGAACTTC.

This chain connects TRBV6-4 to TRBJ2-3, with 8 bases matching TRBD2. The CDR3 runs to 16 residues. CDR1 is MRHNA, CDR2 SNTAGT, per germline. With 2 bases clipped from V and 0 bases from J, the junction kept 4 bases outside the gene matches. CDR3 sequence (DNA): TGTGCCAGCAGTGACCAGACTAGCGCCAGCACAGATACGCAGTATTTT. Translating it yields CASSDQTSASTDTQYF.

This chain uses TRBV11-3 with TRBJ2-1; D possibly corresponds to TRBD2 (6 bases). CDR1 is SGHNT, CDR2 YENEEA, per germline. The germline V and J ends were trimmed by 5 bases and 7 bases, with 9 bases remaining between them. There are 12 residues in the CDR3. CDR3 DNA: TGTGCCAGCAGCACCGGACTAAATGAGCAGTTCTTC. Translating gives CASSTGLNEQFF.

This sequence joins TRBV6-4 and TRBJ2-5; TRBD1 matches at 9 bases. V lost 3 bases, J lost 5 bases, and 1 base stayed unmatched. Per germline, CDR1 MRHNA and CDR2 SNTAGT. The CDR3 covers 13 residues. Here the CDR3 reads CASSEGQGETQYF. In DNA form, the CDR3 reads TGTGCCAGCAGTGAAGGACAGGGGGAGACCCAGTACTTC.

The V gene is TRBV28, the J gene TRBJ2-7, with 11 bases identical to TRBD2. CDR3 length: 19 amino acids. Trimming took 7 bases from V and 0 from J; bases not matched to a gene: 17. The germline V gene has CDR1 MDHEN and CDR2 SYDVKM. CDR3 residues: CASMGHLDLAGGYSYEQYF. Written as DNA, the CDR3 is TGTGCCAGCATGGGACATTTGGACCTAGCGGGGGGTTACTCCTACGAGCAGTACTTC. The full variable domain, in which reference TRBV28 and TRBJ2-7 provide the parts outside the CDR3, is DVKVTQSSRYLVKRTGEKVFLECVQDMDHENMFWYRQDPGLGLRLIYFSYDVKMKEKGDIPEGYSVSREKKERFSLILESASTNQTSMYLCASMGHLDLAGGYSYEQYFGPGTRLTVT.

The chain combines TRBV7-9 with TRBJ2-7; 15 bases agree with TRBD2. Unmatched junction bases numbered 2, after V lost 8 bases and J lost 6 bases. Germline V CDR1 and CDR2: SEHNR, FQNEAQ (reference sequence). This CDR3 comprises 13 residues. In DNA, the CDR3 is TGTGCCAGCTCGGGACTAGCGGGAGGCGAGCAGTACTTC. Translated, it gives CASSGLAGGEQYF. The full variable domain, with the rest looked up from reference TRBV7-9 and TRBJ2-7, is DTGVSQNPRHKITKRGQNVTFRCDPISEHNRLYWYRQTLGQGPEFLTYFQNEAQLEKSRLLSDRFSAERPKGSFSTLEIQRTEQGDSAMYLCASSGLAGGEQYFGPGTRLTVT.

V usage is TRBV28 and J usage is TRBJ2-5, with a tentative D call TRBD1 (6 bases). V was trimmed by 3 bases and J by 5 bases, leaving 13 bases between them. CDR1 and CDR2 from the germline V gene are MDHEN and SYDVKM. The CDR3 spans 14 residues. DNA of the CDR3: TGTGCCAGCAGTTTGTCAGGGGCTGTTGAGACCCAGTACTTC. Amino acid sequence: CASSLSGAVETQYF.

This chain connects TRBV9 to TRBJ2-2; no definite D call. CDR1 and CDR2 from the germline V gene are SGDLS and YYNGEE. The CDR3 has 16 amino acids. V lost 4 bases to trimming and J lost 3 bases, with 16 bases between them. Written as DNA, the CDR3 is TGTGCCAGCAGCCCCAGCCAACCCGCGCACACCGGGGAGCTGTTTTTT. Residues: CASSPSQPAHTGELFF.

The rearrangement joins TRBV11-1 to TRBJ1-2; D gene ambiguous. V lost 4 bases and J 3 bases, leaving 12 bases between the germline ends. CDR1 is SGHAT and CDR2 is FQDESV in the germline V gene (reference sequence). CDR3 length: 14 residues. This CDR3 reads CASSYDWSYYGYTF. The CDR3 coding sequence is TGTGCCAGCAGCTACGACTGGTCTTACTATGGCTACACCTTC.

CDR3 loop: CASRPGGSTEAFF. Written as DNA, the CDR3 is TGTGCCAGCAGGCCCGGGGGGAGCACTGAAGCTTTCTTT. The rearrangement joins TRBV6-5 to TRBJ1-1; a possible D gene is TRBD1 (5 bases). Germline V gene lookup returns CDR1 MNHEY and CDR2 SVGAGI. CDR3 length equals 13 residues. Trimming removed 6 bases at V and 4 bases at J, with 12 bases between.

Remarks on this clone: This likely traces to a read error, being one base from a far larger clone. The rearrangement joins TRBV9 to TRBJ2-7, with D perhaps matching TRBD2 (5 bases). Germline values: CDR1 SGDLS, CDR2 YYNGEE. This CDR3 spans 15 amino acids. Trimming shortened V by 0 bases and J by 0 bases, and 10 bases separated the two germline ends. The CDR3 bases are TGTGCCAGCAGCGTAGGAGGGCCCCTCTCCTACGAGCAGTACTTC. Translated, it gives CASSVGGPLSYEQYF.

CDR3 sequence (DNA): TGTGCCAGCAGTTCCGCGGACAGACTAGACGAGCAGTACTTC. Amino acids: CASSSADRLDEQYF. J is TRBJ2-7 and V is TRBV28, with D possibly called TRBD1 or TRBD2 (6 bases each). Trimming took off 4 bases at V and 5 bases at J, with 15 bases between the two ends. CDR3 length: 14 residues. Germline CDR1 is MDHEN and CDR2 is SYDVKM.

As regards this clone: Other DNA sequences in the same sample also yield this CDR3. The V and J genes are TRBV5-4 and TRBJ2-7; no firm D call. Germline CDR1 and CDR2: SGHNT and YYREEE (reference sequence). V lost 2 bases, J lost 3 bases, and 12 bases lay in between. The CDR3 totals 14 residues. The CDR3 nucleotides are TGTGCCAGCAGCTTTGTTGGTATGGTCTACGAGCAGTACTTC. It specifies CASSFVGMVYEQYF.

This clone appeared many times. This rearrangement joins TRBV28 to TRBJ1-2, with D perhaps matching TRBD1 (5 bases). The CDR3 sequence is 13 residues long. Trimming removed 6 bases at V and 4 bases at J, with 12 bases between. CDR1 MDHEN and CDR2 SYDVKM come from the germline V gene. The CDR3 DNA follows: TGTGCCAGCAGGCCGACGGGGCCCTATGGCTACACCTTC. This gives the protein CASRPTGPYGYTF.

The gene calls are TRBV9 and TRBJ1-2; tentative D call: TRBD1 (6 bases). Per the germline V gene, CDR1 is SGDLS and CDR2 is YYNGEE. The CDR3 is 14 amino acids. Trimming took 3 bases from V and 6 from J, leaving 15 bases between them. The CDR3 DNA is TGTGCCAGCAGCGAACAGGGATCGTGGAATGGCTACACCTTC. The encoded protein is CASSEQGSWNGYTF.

This sequence joins TRBV11-3 and TRBJ2-2, with D unclear. V was cut by 1 base and J by 3 bases, with 3 bases left in between. The CDR3 length is 13 residues. Germline assignment: CDR1 SGHNT and CDR2 YENEEA. The CDR3 spells CASSLVDTGELFF. The CDR3 region has the DNA TGTGCCAGCAGCTTAGTTGACACCGGGGAGCTGTTTTTT.

This clone has a count of ten or more. The CDR3 DNA sequence: TGTGCCAGCAGTGAAGGCGGTAGCTCTGGGGCCAACGTCCTGACTTTC. It codes for CASSEGGSSGANVLTF. This chain connects TRBV25-1 to TRBJ2-6; D unclear. Looked up from germline, CDR1 is MGHDK and CDR2 is SYGVNS. Trimming shortened V by 2 bases and J by 0 bases, and 8 bases separated the two germline ends. This CDR3 region has 16 residues.

The chain uses TRBV9 and TRBJ2-7; TRBD2 matches 8 bases. V gave up 4 bases and J gave up 2 bases; unmatched junction bases: 5. CDR3 length equals 14 residues. Germline V lookup: CDR1 SGDLS, CDR2 YYNGEE. DNA for the CDR3: TGTGCCAGCAGCCGGACTAGCACAACCTACGAGCAGTACTTC. Its protein product is CASSRTSTTYEQYF.

The chain couples TRBV7-6 to TRBJ1-1; the D gene is possibly TRBD1 (5 bases). This CDR3 has 13 amino acids. The germline gives CDR1 SGHVS, CDR2 FNYEAQ. V was trimmed by 3 bases and J by 6 bases, leaving 11 bases between them. The CDR3 sequence is CASSFGGWAEAFF. The CDR3, as DNA: TGTGCCAGCAGCTTCGGGGGTTGGGCTGAAGCTTTCTTT.

The table lists this clone with many counts. The chain carries TRBV28 and TRBJ2-7; D possibly corresponds to TRBD2 (6 bases). The CDR3 totals 15 residues. Trimming took off 5 bases at V and 2 bases at J, with 16 bases between the two ends. The germline CDR1 and CDR2 sequences are MDHEN and SYDVKM. The CDR3 bases are TGTGCCAGCAGTCCCCATGGACTAACAACCTACGAGCAGTACTTC. Its translation: CASSPHGLTTYEQYF.

This sequence joins TRBV27 and TRBJ2-7; no clear D gene. Germline-derived CDR1 and CDR2 are MNHEY and SMNVEV (reference sequence). This CDR3 has 14 residues. Trimming shortened V by 3 bases and J by 2 bases, and 11 bases separated the two germline ends. CDR3 sequence: CASSFGLTTYEQYF. CDR3 sequence (DNA): TGTGCCAGCAGTTTTGGCCTTACTACCTACGAGCAGTACTTC.

This rearrangement joins TRBV30 to TRBJ1-2, with TRBD1 matching 7 bases. The CDR3 sequence is 14 residues long. Germline CDR1 and CDR2: GTSNPN and SVGIG (reference sequence). Trimming took 3 bases from V and 4 from J; bases not matched to a gene: 8. The CDR3 DNA follows: TGTGCCTGGAGAGATAAGGGGGCCTTCTATGGCTACACCTTC. It translates to CAWRDKGAFYGYTF.

The CDR3 sequence is CASSLAGTVYNEQFF. CDR3 DNA: TGCGCCAGCAGCTTGGCGGGGACAGTTTACAATGAGCAGTTCTTC. The chain joins TRBV5-1 to TRBJ2-1; 7 bases agree with TRBD1. Unmatched junction bases numbered 4, after V lost 0 bases and J lost 4 bases. Germline V gene sequence: CDR1 SGHRS, CDR2 YFSETQ. The CDR3 totals 15 residues.

The rearrangement links TRBV7-9 to TRBJ2-1, with 7 nucleotides matching TRBD2. The CDR3 runs to 18 residues. Trimming at V came to 5 bases and at J to 3 bases, leaving 16 bases not matched to a gene. Germline CDR1 and CDR2: SEHNR and FQNEAQ (reference sequence). The CDR3 reads CASSPRPRASGLYNEQFF. In DNA form, the CDR3 reads TGTGCCAGCAGCCCCCGTCCGAGGGCTAGCGGACTCTACAATGAGCAGTTCTTC.